These 27 T cell receptor beta chains originate from one sample sequenced in a study of cytomegalovirus exposure and HLA in healthy donors. TCRdb's copy holds only in-frame clones and misses some; the assay was immunoSEQ multiplex PCR. Altogether 200,000 to 250,000 clones are present, about 86% being singletons, with the ten largest covering about 3%. Sequencing was performed on PBMCs. These receptors all stem from a woman aged 18 to 35 in good health and CMV-seronegative.

V gene TRBV6-5 combines with J gene TRBJ2-2, with TRBD2 as a possible D gene (5 bases). V lost 11 bases and J lost 0, with 16 bases in between. In germline, CDR1 is MNHEY, CDR2 SVGAGI. The CDR3 consists of 15 residues. The CDR3 DNA reads TGTGCCTCCGCCACCGGGAAGTCGAACACCGGGGAGCTGTTTTTT. Residues: CASATGKSNTGELFF.

The V call is TRBV2, the J call TRBJ1-5, with D unresolved. V was shortened by 4 bases and J by 2 bases, with 6 bases between the two germline ends. This CDR3 has 13 residues. Germline assignment: CDR1 SNHLY and CDR2 FYNNEI. CDR3 in amino acids: CASSVGGNQPQHF. In DNA form, the CDR3 reads TGTGCCAGCAGTGTAGGAGGCAATCAGCCCCAGCATTTT.

A word on this clone: A junction end diverges from the germline sequence, so it may reflect a read error. The chain recombines TRBV11-2 with TRBJ1-3; D call uncertain. The germline V gene encodes CDR1 SGHAT and CDR2 FQNNGV. This CDR3 region has 19 residues. The CDR3 sequence: CASRLALDGGYFSGNTIYF. The DNA of the CDR3 is TGTGCCAGCAGGTTAGCACTGGACGGAGGCTACTTCTCTGGAAACACCATATATTTT.

This chain connects TRBV28 to TRBJ2-1, with 10 bases identical to TRBD2. Germline V gene sequence: CDR1 MDHEN, CDR2 SYDVKM. Trimming at V came to 4 bases and at J to 7 bases, leaving 10 bases not matched to a gene. The CDR3 has 16 amino acids. CDR3 in amino acids: CASSSTSGRAKNEQFF. As DNA, the CDR3 is TGTGCCAGCAGTTCCACCAGCGGGAGGGCTAAAAATGAGCAGTTCTTC.

The CDR3 spells CASSRLNIRDRSQETQYF. CDR3 nucleotides: TGTGCCAGCAGTCGTTTGAATATCCGGGACAGAAGCCAAGAGACCCAGTACTTC. V gene TRBV28 combines with J gene TRBJ2-5, with 7 bases aligning to TRBD1. The V gene end was trimmed by 5 bases and the J gene end by 1 base; junction bases not matched to a gene: 16. There are 18 residues in the CDR3. Per germline, CDR1 MDHEN and CDR2 SYDVKM.

This clone was recorded only once. The rearrangement uses TRBV4-1 and TRBJ1-5; tentative D call: TRBD1 (6 bases). Trimming cost V 0 bases and J 4 bases, with 22 bases left between them. The germline V gene encodes CDR1 MGHRA and CDR2 YSYEKL. This CDR3 contains 19 residues. The CDR3 sequence is CASSQDPTGTIIGNQPQHF. In DNA, the CDR3 is TGCGCCAGCAGCCAAGACCCCACAGGGACAATAATAGGTAATCAGCCCCAGCATTTT.

The chain employs TRBV6-5 and TRBJ2-1, with D maybe TRBD2 (6 bases). Trimming took 6 bases from V and 9 from J, leaving 21 bases between them. Per the germline V gene, CDR1 is MNHEY and CDR2 is SVGAGI. This CDR3 region has 15 residues. CDR3 region: CASRAGLQGYGEQFF. The CDR3 nucleotides are TGTGCCAGCAGGGCGGGACTCCAAGGATACGGTGAGCAGTTCTTC.

The chain combines TRBV7-9 with TRBJ2-7; D unclear. The germline V gene has CDR1 SEHNR and CDR2 FQNEAQ (reference sequence). The length of the CDR3 is 14 residues. Trimming stripped 4 bases from V and 0 bases from J, with 10 bases between. CDR3 residues: CASSWRWSSYEQYF. The CDR3 DNA reads TGTGCCAGCAGCTGGCGGTGGAGCTCCTACGAGCAGTACTTC.

The chain links TRBV19 to TRBJ2-2; possibly TRBD1 for D (6 bases). Germline V lookup: CDR1 LNHDA, CDR2 SQIVND (reference sequence). V lost 3 bases, J lost 1 base, and 9 bases lay in between. The CDR3 spans 15 residues. DNA for the CDR3: TGTGCCAGTAGTATGGAGACAGGGAACACCGGGGAGCTGTTTTTT. It translates to CASSMETGNTGELFF.

CDR3 sequence (DNA): TGTGCCAGCAGTGCACGCCCGGGGGGCGCTTTCTTT. It codes for CASSARPGGAFF. V usage is TRBV6-1 and J usage is TRBJ1-1, with D possibly being TRBD1 (6 bases). V lost 4 bases to trimming and J lost 11 bases, with 14 bases between them. Germline CDR1 reads MNHNS; CDR2 reads SASEGT. The CDR3 sequence is 12 residues long.

The chain uses TRBV7-8 and TRBJ1-5; D is ambiguous. CDR3 length: 15 amino acids. The V end was cut by 2 bases, the J end by 4 bases, with 12 bases between. The germline V gene encodes CDR1 SGHVS and CDR2 FQNEAQ. The CDR3 DNA is TGTGCCAGCAGCTTATACGGTCCGAATAATCAGCCCCAGCATTTT. This codes for CASSLYGPNNQPQHF. The entire variable domain, with the rest obtained from reference TRBV7-8 and TRBJ1-5, is as follows: GAGVSQSPRYKVAKRGQDVALRCDPISGHVSLFWYQQALGQGPEFLTYFQNEAQLDKSGLPSDRFFAERPEGSVSTLKIQRTQQEDSAVYLCASSLYGPNNQPQHFGDGTRLSIL.

This chain links TRBV9 with TRBJ2-2; 9 bases fit TRBD2. J lost 4 bases, V lost 2 bases, and 12 bases had no gene match. Germline CDR1 and CDR2: SGDLS and YYNGEE. The CDR3 sequence is 18 residues long. DNA of the CDR3: TGTGCCAGCAGCGTGGGCCTAGCGGGAAGCGGGGTCACCGGGGAGCTGTTTTTT. Protein: CASSVGLAGSGVTGELFF.

The CDR3 spells CASSYFRNTGELFF. The CDR3 nucleotides are TGTGCCAGCAGTTACTTTCGTAACACCGGGGAGCTGTTTTTT. The chain couples TRBV6-5 to TRBJ2-2, with no clear D. V shed 1 base and J shed 2 bases, with 5 bases lying between them. The germline CDR1 and CDR2 sequences are MNHEY and SVGAGI. This CDR3 region has 14 residues.

This chain connects TRBV27 to TRBJ2-1; 14 bases are shared with TRBD2. This CDR3 has 18 residues. V shed 6 bases and J 8 bases; nucleotides not matched to a gene: 15. In germline, CDR1 is MNHEY, CDR2 SMNVEV (reference sequence). Here the CDR3 DNA reads TGTGCCAGCAGCCTTACTCTACCGACTAGCGGGAGGGATGATGAGCAGTTCTTC. It translates to CASSLTLPTSGRDDEQFF.

This clone was found a few times. V gene TRBV28 combines with J gene TRBJ1-1; D uncertain. There are 13 residues in the CDR3. The V end was cut by 1 base, the J end by 5 bases, with 8 bases between. The germline V gene encodes CDR1 MDHEN and CDR2 SYDVKM. The CDR3 spells CASSLSIATEAFF. In DNA, the CDR3 is TGTGCCAGCAGTTTATCGATTGCGACTGAAGCTTTCTTT.

The chain links TRBV2 to TRBJ2-7; unclear D gene. Deletions cut 1 base from V and 0 bases from J, with 13 bases between. Germline CDR1 reads SNHLY; CDR2 reads FYNNEI. The CDR3 totals 16 residues. CDR3 region: CASSEGGPLSSYEQYF. The CDR3 DNA reads TGTGCCAGCAGTGAAGGTGGTCCCCTCAGCTCCTACGAGCAGTACTTC.

This chain joins TRBV2 and TRBJ1-2; perhaps TRBD1 as D (6 bases). Germline CDR1 is SNHLY and CDR2 is FYNNEI. Trimming stripped 2 bases from V and 1 base from J, with 11 bases between. The CDR3 length is 15 residues. The CDR3 DNA is TGTGCCAGCAGTGAAAGGACAGCGAATAACTATGGCTACACCTTC. Encoded protein: CASSERTANNYGYTF. Full variable domain (remainder filled in from reference TRBV2 and TRBJ1-2): EPEVTQTPSHQVTQMGQEVILRCVPISNHLYFYWYRQILGQKVEFLVSFYNNEISEKSEIFDDQFSVERPDGSNFTLKIRSTKLEDSAMYFCASSERTANNYGYTFGSGTRLTVV.

The V call is TRBV28, the J call TRBJ1-1, with unresolved D. Germline CDR1 and CDR2: MDHEN and SYDVKM. The germline V and J ends were trimmed by 5 bases and 2 bases, with 18 bases remaining between them. There are 16 residues in the CDR3. The CDR3 DNA reads as TGTGCCAGCAGTACTGCCCCGTGGCGGATTAACACTGAAGCTTTCTTT. Translation: CASSTAPWRINTEAFF.

This rearrangement joins TRBV6-1 to TRBJ1-2; D gene uncertain. The CDR3 sequence is 12 residues long. Germline loops: CDR1 MNHNS, CDR2 SASEGT. Trimming cost V 5 bases and J 4 bases, with 8 bases left between them. The CDR3 loop is CASSIKSYGYTF. DNA of the CDR3: TGTGCCAGCAGTATAAAGAGCTATGGCTACACCTTC.

V and J are TRBV6-6 and TRBJ2-5, with TRBD2 matching 7 bases. After removal of 2 bases from V and 0 bases from J, the junction contained 3 bases not matched to a gene. CDR1 is MNHNY, CDR2 SVGAGI, per germline (reference sequence). The CDR3 has 15 residues. As DNA, the CDR3 is TGTGCCAGCAGTTACCTAGCGGCGTACCAAGAGACCCAGTACTTC. Protein product: CASSYLAAYQETQYF.

CDR3 in amino acids: CASSLLAASYEQYF. The CDR3 nucleotides are TGTGCCAGCAGCTTACTTGCGGCTTCCTACGAGCAGTACTTC. V gene TRBV11-2 combines with J gene TRBJ2-7, with no clear D. V lost 2 bases to trimming and J lost 1 base, with 9 bases between them. This CDR3 is built from 14 residues. The germline gives CDR1 SGHAT, CDR2 FQNNGV.

This clone was seen only once. The chain links TRBV7-9 to TRBJ2-3; D call uncertain. The germline CDR1 and CDR2 sequences are SEHNR and FQNEAQ (reference sequence). The CDR3 consists of 13 residues. V gave up 6 bases and J gave up 0 bases, with 7 bases separating them. CDR3 sequence (DNA): TGTGCCAGCAGTCAGGATAGCACAGATACGCAGTATTTT. It translates to CASSQDSTDTQYF.

The V gene is TRBV2, the J gene TRBJ2-3; TRBD2 might be the D (5 bases). The V end lost 8 bases, the J end lost 5 bases, and 11 bases lay between the germline ends. Germline CDR1 and CDR2: SNHLY and FYNNEI. The CDR3 consists of 12 residues. The CDR3 DNA follows: TGTGCCAGCGGCTCGGCGGGAGATACGCAGTATTTT. Translating gives CASGSAGDTQYF.

Written as DNA, the CDR3 is TGTGCCAGCAGCTCCCAGACCAGGGGAAGGTTCACAGATACGCAGTATTTT. It yields the protein CASSSQTRGRFTDTQYF. The chain combines TRBV9 with TRBJ2-3, with D possibly being TRBD1 (6 bases). Germline V gene sequence: CDR1 SGDLS, CDR2 YYNGEE. CDR3 length: 17 residues. The V end lost 4 bases, the J end lost 2 bases, and 20 bases lay between the germline ends.

The gene calls are TRBV11-3 and TRBJ2-2; TRBD2 matches at 8 bases. The CDR3 spans 15 residues. The junction had 7 bases not matched to a gene; V was cut back by 3 bases and J by 7 bases. Germline loops: CDR1 SGHNT, CDR2 YENEEA. CDR3 sequence: CASSFSGIGDGELFF. The CDR3 region has the DNA TGTGCCAGCAGCTTTAGCGGGATCGGGGACGGGGAGCTGTTTTTT.

The chain is built from TRBV6-6 and TRBJ2-1; perhaps TRBD2 as D (6 bases). V was trimmed by 7 bases and J by 0 bases, leaving 10 bases between them. This CDR3 has 14 residues. Germline V gene lookup returns CDR1 MNHNY and CDR2 SVGAGI (reference sequence). CDR3 DNA sequence: TGTGCCAGCAATCGGGGAGGCTCCTACAATGAGCAGTTCTTC. This codes for CASNRGGSYNEQFF.

The DNA for the CDR3 is TGTGCCAGTAGTGTTACAGGGACGAACAATGAGCAGTTCTTC. Protein product: CASSVTGTNNEQFF. The V call is TRBV19, the J call TRBJ2-1; D may be TRBD1 (6 bases). The CDR3 contains 14 residues. The germline CDR1 and CDR2 sequences are LNHDA and SQIVND (reference sequence). Trimming took 5 bases from V and 5 from J, leaving 13 bases between them.